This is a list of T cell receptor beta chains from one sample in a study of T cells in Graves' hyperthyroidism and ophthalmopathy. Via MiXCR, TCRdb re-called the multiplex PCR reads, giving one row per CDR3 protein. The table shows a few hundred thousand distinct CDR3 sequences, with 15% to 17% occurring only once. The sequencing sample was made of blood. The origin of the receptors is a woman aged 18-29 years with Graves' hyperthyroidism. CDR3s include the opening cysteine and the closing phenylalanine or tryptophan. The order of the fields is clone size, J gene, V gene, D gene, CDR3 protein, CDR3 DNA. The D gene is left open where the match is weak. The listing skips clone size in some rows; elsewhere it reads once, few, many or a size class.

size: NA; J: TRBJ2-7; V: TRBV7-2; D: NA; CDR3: CASSLAWRSYEQYF; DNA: TGTGCCAGCAGCTTAGCGTGGCGCTCCTACGAGCAGTACTTC
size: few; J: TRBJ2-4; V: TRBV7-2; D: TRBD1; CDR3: CASSAPGQGNIQYF; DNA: TGCGCCAGCAGCGCCCCGGGACAGGGGAACATTCAGTACTTC
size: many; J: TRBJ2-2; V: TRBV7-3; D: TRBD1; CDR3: CASSTRVGGTGGFPNTGELFF; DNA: TGTGCCAGCAGCACCCGGGTTGGAGGGACAGGGGGATTTCCGAACACCGGGGAGCTGTTTTTT
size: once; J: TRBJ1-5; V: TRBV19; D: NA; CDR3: CASSSGAGSQPQHF; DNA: TGTGCCAGTAGTAGCGGTGCAGGCAGTCAGCCCCAGCATTTT
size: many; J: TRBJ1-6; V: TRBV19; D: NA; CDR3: CASSWGRHNSPLHF; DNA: TGTGCCAGTAGTTGGGGACGACATAATTCACCCCTCCACTTT
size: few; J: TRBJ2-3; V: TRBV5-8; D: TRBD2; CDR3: CASSNGGDSLSTDTQYF; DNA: TGTGCCAGCAGTAACGGGGGGGACTCGTTAAGCACAGATACGCAGTATTTT
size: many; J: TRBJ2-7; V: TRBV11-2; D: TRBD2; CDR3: CASTRNSGDYEQYF; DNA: TGTGCCAGCACCCGTAATAGCGGGGACTACGAGCAGTACTTC
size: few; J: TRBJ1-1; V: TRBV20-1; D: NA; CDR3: CRGMNTEAFF; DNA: TGCAGGGGCATGAACACTGAAGCTTTCTTT
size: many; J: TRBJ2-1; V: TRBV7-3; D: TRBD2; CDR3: CASSLAGLAGSGDNEQFF; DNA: TGTGCCAGCAGCCTAGCTGGGCTAGCGGGGTCGGGGGACAATGAGCAGTTCTTC
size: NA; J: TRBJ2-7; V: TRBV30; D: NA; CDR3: CAWSLAHEQYF; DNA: TGTGCCTGGAGTCTCGCGCACGAGCAGTACTTC